This T cell receptor beta chain originates from a study of cytomegalovirus exposure and HLA in healthy donors. Overall study: The roughly 130 validation repertoires used the same platform as the 650 to 800 first-cohort repertoires, a later analysis reported. General observations from the study: The study listed 150 to 200 cytomegalovirus-associated TCR beta chains. Cytomegalovirus status, reportedly, was diagnosed with high specificity and sensitivity by the classifier.

CDR1 MGHDK and CDR2 SYGVNS come from the germline V gene. The CDR3 spans 15 residues. V was trimmed by 3 bases and J by 2 bases, leaving 13 bases between them. On this clone: Its antigen is unidentified.

TCRdb's copy holds only in-frame clones and misses some; the assay was immunoSEQ multiplex PCR. Here the sample spans roughly 150,000 clones, almost 85% being singletons. The sample consisted of PBMCs. This sequence was found in a man younger than 45 in good health and CMV-seropositive. The chain joins TRBV25-1 to TRBJ1-1; D not resolved. The CDR3 DNA reads as TGTGCCAGCAGTGATAAGTACCCGCTAAACACTGAAGCTTTCTTT. Translation: CASSDKYPLNTEAFF.